The entry below gives a single T cell receptor (beta chain) sequence along with its context. The antigen is undetermined. Stimulation used about 9.5 ug/mL lysate from CMV-infected fibroblasts. Sorting selected CD4+ T cells upregulating both CD40 ligand and CD69. For at least 4 years, plasma HIV-1 RNA was undetectable (<50 copies/mL). In germline, CDR1 is SQVTM, CDR2 ANQGSEA. Trimming removed 6 bases from V and 5 bases from J, with 20 bases in between. This CDR3 region has 15 residues. The libraries were made with immunoSEQ version 4 in survey mode. Libraries were prepared by immunoSEQ multiplex PCR; TCRdb keeps only in-frame clonotypes and omits some of them. The sample holds around 13,000 clones; approximately 71% are singletons and the top ten take about a sixth. This specimen comes from a study of persistence of HIV-infected CD4 T cells. Overall study: Median time on suppressive ART was 7 to 9 years.

Study-wide points: Degenerate expanded CDR3beta sequences were enriched among CMV- and Gag-responding cells. TCRbeta richness was lower in CMV- and Gag-responding cells than in anti-CD3/anti-CD28-responding cells.

The chain links TRBV29-1 to TRBJ2-1; D is possibly TRBD1 or TRBD2 (7 bases each). Here the sequenced sample was CD4+ T cells sorted from PBMCs after approximately 19-hour stimulation, taken from a patient who received antiretroviral therapy. The TCR was taken from an adult man with HIV who was CMV-seropositive. CDR3 sequence reads: CSVDPDREGHNEQFF. CDR3 in DNA: TGCAGCGTGGATCCCGACAGGGAGGGACACAATGAGCAGTTCTTC.